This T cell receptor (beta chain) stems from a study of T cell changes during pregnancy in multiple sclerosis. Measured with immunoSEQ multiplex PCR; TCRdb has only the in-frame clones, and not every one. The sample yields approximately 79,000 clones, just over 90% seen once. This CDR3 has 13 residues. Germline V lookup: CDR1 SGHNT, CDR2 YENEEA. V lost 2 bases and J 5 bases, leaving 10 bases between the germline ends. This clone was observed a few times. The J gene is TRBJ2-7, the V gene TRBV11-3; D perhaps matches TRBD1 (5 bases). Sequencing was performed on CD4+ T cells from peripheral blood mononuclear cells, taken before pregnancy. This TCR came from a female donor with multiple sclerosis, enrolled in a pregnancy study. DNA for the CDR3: TGTGCCAGCAGCTTAAGGCAGGGCAACGAGCAGTACTTC. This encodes CASSLRQGNEQYF.